This TCR beta chain was sequenced during a study of T cell changes during pregnancy in multiple sclerosis (dated by TCRdb to about 2019). Study-wide context: In women with multiple sclerosis, the researchers looked at how the T cell repertoire shifted as pregnancy progressed.

The germline V gene yields MGHRA for CDR1 and YSYEKL for CDR2. The germline V and J ends show losses of 0 bases and 5 bases respectively, and no gene match explains 11 bases of the junction. The CDR3 goes from the cysteine to the phenylalanine over 17 residues. Kept here is only the CDR3 DNA, which spans 51 bases and is read in frame from base 1. A single count supports this clone. No cognate antigen has been identified for it. Base-call qualities are not available, and no considerably larger clone is one nucleotide away. Library preparation was by the immunoSEQ multiplex PCR assay. What TCRdb holds here is the immuneACCESS table cut down to in-frame rearrangements. Part of the clones is not present; checked against another copy, under half of the missing clones reflect an unresolved V gene, and the others are unexplained. Recorded for this sample are 15,000 to 20,000 clones; nearly 96% of them occurred a single time. 0.8% to 0.95% of the sample rests with the top ten.

The sequence was collected from a female donor with multiple sclerosis, enrolled in a pregnancy study. Specimen: peripheral blood, collected in the third trimester of pregnancy. The V and J segments used are TRBV4-1 and TRBJ2-5, with 8 middle bases fitting TRBD1. The nucleotide sequence reads as follows: TGCGCCAGCAGCCAAGAAGGAATCGGCAGGGGGCTCGAGACCCAGTACTTC. It specifies CASSQEGIGRGLETQYF.